This TCR beta chain was sequenced in a study of cytomegalovirus exposure and HLA in healthy donors. Broader study findings: Follow-up analysis later connected one missense variant in DCLRE1C with trimming of TCR beta V- and J-genes. Both high specificity and high sensitivity reportedly marked the classifier's diagnosis of cytomegalovirus status. It was confirmed in vitro that a few of the CMV-associated chains were specific for CMV antigens.

PCR used 60 Vbeta primers and 13 Jbeta primers. Methods used by the authors: An analysis that came later counted approximately 76 million unique TCR beta chains, approximately 10 million shared. Method: immunoSEQ multiplex PCR; TCRdb's copy keeps in-frame clones and lacks some. The V and J calls and clone size were taken over from that table, and D and trimming were inferred from the DNA. The listing contains some 130,000 clones. Worth noting for this clone: Its antigen remains unidentified.

The TCR comes from a young man in good health and CMV-seronegative. Sequencing was carried out using PBMCs.

DNA of the CDR3: TGTGCCAGTAGTAAACCGGGACTCACCTACGAGCAGTACTTC. This translates into CASSKPGLTYEQYF. The chain joins TRBV19 to TRBJ2-7; D may be TRBD2 (6 bases). The CDR3 has 14 residues. Per germline, CDR1 LNHDA and CDR2 SQIVND (reference sequence). Trimming left V 4 bases short and J 2 bases short, with 12 bases between.